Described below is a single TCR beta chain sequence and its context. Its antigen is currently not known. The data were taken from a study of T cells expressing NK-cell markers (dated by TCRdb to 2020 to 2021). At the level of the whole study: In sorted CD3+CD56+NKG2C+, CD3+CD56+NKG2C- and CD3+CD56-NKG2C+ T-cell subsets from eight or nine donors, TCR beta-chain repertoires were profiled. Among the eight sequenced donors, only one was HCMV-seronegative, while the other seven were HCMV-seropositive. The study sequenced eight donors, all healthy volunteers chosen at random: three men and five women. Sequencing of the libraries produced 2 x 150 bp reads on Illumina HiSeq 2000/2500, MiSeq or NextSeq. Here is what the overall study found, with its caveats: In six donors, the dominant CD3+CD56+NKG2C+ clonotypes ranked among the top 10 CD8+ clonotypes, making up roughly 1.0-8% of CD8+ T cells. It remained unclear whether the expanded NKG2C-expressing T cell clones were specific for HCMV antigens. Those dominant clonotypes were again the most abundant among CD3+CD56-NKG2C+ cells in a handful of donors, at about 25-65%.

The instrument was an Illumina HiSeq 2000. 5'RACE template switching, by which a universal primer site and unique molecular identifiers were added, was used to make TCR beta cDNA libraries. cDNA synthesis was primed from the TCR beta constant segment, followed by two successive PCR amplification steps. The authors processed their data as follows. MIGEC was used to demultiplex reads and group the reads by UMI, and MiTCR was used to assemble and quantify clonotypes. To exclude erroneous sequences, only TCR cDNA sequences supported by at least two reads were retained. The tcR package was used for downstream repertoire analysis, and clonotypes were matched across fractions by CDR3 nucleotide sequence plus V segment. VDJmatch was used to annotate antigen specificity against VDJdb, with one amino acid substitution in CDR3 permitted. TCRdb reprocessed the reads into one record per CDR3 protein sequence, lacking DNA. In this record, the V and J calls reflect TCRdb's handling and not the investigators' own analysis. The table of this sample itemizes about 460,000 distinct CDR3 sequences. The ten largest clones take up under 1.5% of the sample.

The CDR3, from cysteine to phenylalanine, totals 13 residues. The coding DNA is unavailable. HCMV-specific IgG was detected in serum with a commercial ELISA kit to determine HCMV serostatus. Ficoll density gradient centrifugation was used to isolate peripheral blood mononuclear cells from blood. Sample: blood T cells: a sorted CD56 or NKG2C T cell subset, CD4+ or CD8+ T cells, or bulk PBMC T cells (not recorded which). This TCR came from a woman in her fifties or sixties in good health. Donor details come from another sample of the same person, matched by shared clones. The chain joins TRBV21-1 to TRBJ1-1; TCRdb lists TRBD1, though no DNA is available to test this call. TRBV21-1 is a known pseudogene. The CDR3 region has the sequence CASSKWGRTEAFF.